These 28 T cell receptor beta chains originate from one sample sequenced in a study of cytomegalovirus exposure and HLA in healthy donors. The PCR made use of 60 Vbeta and 13 Jbeta primers. The protocol was immunoSEQ multiplex PCR, while the TCRdb copy is restricted to in-frame clones and leaves out a portion. The sample shows more than 95,000 clones, about 80% of them seen only once. The sample taken for sequencing was PBMCs. All receptors derive from a woman between 40 and 55 years old in good health and CMV-seropositive.

This chain uses TRBV2 with TRBJ2-7, with D maybe TRBD2 (6 bases). V lost 4 bases and J 3 bases, leaving 13 bases between the germline ends. The germline CDR1 and CDR2 sequences are SNHLY and FYNNEI. This CDR3 contains 14 residues. The CDR3 here is CASSGMTSSYEQYF. The CDR3, as DNA: TGTGCCAGCAGTGGTATGACTAGTAGCTACGAGCAGTACTTC.

The rearrangement uses TRBV27 and TRBJ2-5, with 8 bases fitting TRBD2. The J call is in doubt because the DNA end fits TRBJ2-7 better. The CDR3 has 13 residues. Germline CDR1 reads MNHEY; CDR2 reads SMNVEV (reference sequence). CDR3 sequence: CASSYGRAYEQYF. For the CDR3, the DNA is TGTGCCAGCAGTTACGGGAGGGCCTACGAGCAGTACTTC.

This chain links TRBV5-1 with TRBJ2-2, with TRBD1 as a possible D gene (5 bases). From germline, CDR1 is SGHRS and CDR2 YFSETQ. The CDR3 extends over 14 amino acids. V shed 0 bases and J shed 5 bases, with 8 bases lying between them. The CDR3 is CASSLGAGTGELFF. As DNA, the CDR3 is TGCGCCAGCAGCTTGGGGGCAGGGACCGGGGAGCTGTTTTTT.

The DNA for the CDR3 is TGTGCCAGCAGGTCCAGACAGGGGAACACTGAAGCTTTCTTT. Its translation: CASRSRQGNTEAFF. V and J are TRBV6-6 and TRBJ1-1; TRBD1 agrees at 7 bases. In germline, CDR1 is MNHNY, CDR2 SVGAGI (reference sequence). The CDR3 runs 14 residues. Germline trimming cut 6 bases from V and 1 base from J; bases unmatched to any gene: 5.

The chain links TRBV14 to TRBJ2-3; D perhaps matches TRBD1 (6 bases). In germline, CDR1 is SGHDN, CDR2 FVKESK. CDR3 length equals 13 residues. V dropped 3 bases and J dropped 8 bases, with 12 bases sitting between them. The CDR3 DNA is TGTGCCAGCAGCCACACAGGGCTAGCTACGCAGTATTTT. As protein: CASSHTGLATQYF.

This rearrangement joins TRBV9 to TRBJ2-1, with TRBD2 identical over 10 bases. In germline, CDR1 is SGDLS, CDR2 YYNGEE. With V trimmed by 3 bases and J by 9 bases, 9 bases remained unmatched. The CDR3 totals 15 residues. The CDR3 loop reads CASSDRTSGEGEQFF. As DNA, the CDR3 is TGTGCCAGCAGCGATCGGACTAGCGGAGAGGGTGAGCAGTTCTTC.

This sequence joins TRBV5-4 and TRBJ2-7; TRBD2 aligns across 7 bases. The germline CDR1 and CDR2 sequences are SGHNT and YYREEE (reference sequence). After removal of 3 bases from V and 4 bases from J, the junction contained 7 bases not matched to a gene. The CDR3 is 14 amino acids. The CDR3 DNA follows: TGTGCCAGCAGCTCGGGAGCGGGAATGTACGAGCAGTACTTC. This translates into CASSSGAGMYEQYF.

This clone has only a few counts. The V call is TRBV4-3, the J call TRBJ2-1, with a weak D call TRBD2 (5 bases). Trimming took off 0 bases at V and 1 base at J, with 13 bases between the two ends. The germline gives CDR1 LGHNA, CDR2 YSLEER. The CDR3 loop spans 17 amino acids. CDR3 sequence (DNA): TGCGCCAGCAGCCAAGATATTCGGGATCTGTCCTACAATGAGCAGTTCTTC. Amino acids: CASSQDIRDLSYNEQFF.

The chain links TRBV4-3 to TRBJ1-4; D is possibly TRBD1 (5 bases). The V gene lost 0 bases and the J gene lost 8 bases, with 13 bases spanning the gap. CDR3 size: 15 residues. Germline V lookup: CDR1 LGHNA, CDR2 YSLEER. The CDR3 bases are TGCGCCAGCAGCCAAGATCAGGGTTTTGGCGAAAAACTGTTTTTT. Protein product: CASSQDQGFGEKLFF.

This clone was detected a few times. The gene calls are TRBV5-1 and TRBJ2-5, with unresolved D. In germline, CDR1 is SGHRS, CDR2 YFSETQ. The V end lost 2 bases, the J end lost 1 base, and 6 bases lay between the germline ends. The CDR3 runs to 13 residues. CDR3 residues: CASSLVGQETQYF. CDR3 bases: TGCGCCAGCAGCTTAGTCGGCCAAGAGACCCAGTACTTC.

The chain combines TRBV29-1 with TRBJ1-2, with 7 positions matching TRBD1. The germline CDR1 and CDR2 sequences are SQVTM and ANQGSEA. This CDR3 spans 16 amino acids. The V gene end was trimmed by 4 bases and the J gene end by 0 bases; junction bases not matched to a gene: 11. The CDR3 coding sequence is TGCAGCGTTGGTGGGGACAGCATGGTCTCTAACTATGGCTACACCTTC. Translated: CSVGGDSMVSNYGYTF.

The chain is built from TRBV6-5 and TRBJ2-2; TRBD1 matches at 7 bases. After removal of 6 bases from V and 3 bases from J, the junction contained 7 bases not matched to a gene. This CDR3 comprises 15 residues. CDR1 and CDR2 from the germline V gene are MNHEY and SVGAGI. The CDR3 nucleotides read TGTGCCAGCAGGGGACAGACCCTATACACCGGGGAGCTGTTTTTT. Translation gives CASRGQTLYTGELFF.

Comment on this clone: One junction end does not reproduce the germline sequence, and a read error may be involved. The V call is TRBV4-2, the J call TRBJ2-7; TRBD2 agrees at 7 bases. Germline-derived CDR1 and CDR2 are LGHNA and YNFKEQ. The CDR3 totals 14 residues. CDR3 sequence reads: CASSQDGPSGEQCF. CDR3 DNA sequence: TGTGCCAGCAGCCAAGATGGGCCTAGCGGCGAGCAGTGCTTC.

The chain has TRBV7-9 and TRBJ2-7; 9 nucleotides line up with TRBD2. CDR3 length: 15 amino acids. V was clipped by 0 bases and J by 3 bases; unmatched bases: 3. Germline loops: CDR1 SEHNR, CDR2 FQNEAQ (reference sequence). The CDR3 DNA reads TGTGCCAGCAGCTTAGCGGCTAGCGGGGTCTACGAGCAGTACTTC. Its translation is CASSLAASGVYEQYF.

The genes are TRBV5-1 and TRBJ2-7; the match to TRBD2 covers 7 bases. Germline V lookup: CDR1 SGHRS, CDR2 YFSETQ. The CDR3 is made up of 14 amino acids. The V gene end was trimmed by 0 bases and the J gene end by 3 bases; junction bases not matched to a gene: 3. CDR3 protein: CASSLELASYEQYF. In DNA form, the CDR3 reads TGCGCCAGCAGCTTGGAACTAGCGAGCTACGAGCAGTACTTC.

The rearrangement links TRBV27 to TRBJ1-5; D is unclear. CDR1 and CDR2 from the germline V gene are MNHEY and SMNVEV (reference sequence). The CDR3 loop spans 14 amino acids. V was cut by 5 bases and J by 6 bases, with 14 bases left in between. The CDR3 DNA sequence: TGTGCCAGCAGTGCTTGGCTAGGCCGTCAGCCCCAGCATTTT. This codes for CASSAWLGRQPQHF.

V usage is TRBV5-6 and J usage is TRBJ2-1; D unresolved. Trimming stripped 1 base from V and 5 bases from J, with 7 bases between. Germline V gene lookup returns CDR1 SGHDT and CDR2 YYEEEE. The CDR3 has 13 amino acids. The CDR3, as DNA: TGTGCCAGCAGCTTGCTACCGGACAATGAGCAGTTCTTC. Protein: CASSLLPDNEQFF.

This chain links TRBV7-8 with TRBJ2-5; a possible D gene is TRBD1 (7 bases). Per germline, CDR1 SGHVS and CDR2 FQNEAQ. V gave up 6 bases and J gave up 11 bases, with 25 bases separating them. The CDR3 length is 15 residues. CDR3 sequence: CASRFPGAPTGEQYF. For the CDR3, the DNA is TGTGCCAGCAGATTTCCGGGGGCTCCTACAGGGGAGCAGTACTTC.

This clone was seen once. The gene calls are TRBV30 and TRBJ1-2, with a tentative D call TRBD1 (5 bases). V lost 2 bases to trimming and J lost 2 bases, with 15 bases between them. CDR1 is GTSNPN and CDR2 is SVGIG in the germline V gene (reference sequence). This CDR3 spans 15 amino acids. The CDR3 spells CAWSPARGGNYGYTF. The CDR3 DNA sequence: TGTGCCTGGAGTCCCGCACGGGGGGGGAACTATGGCTACACCTTC.

This chain links TRBV5-4 with TRBJ1-1, with TRBD1 matching 8 bases. The V and J ends lost 3 bases and 7 bases, in that order; junction bases with no gene match: 5. Germline assignment: CDR1 SGHNT and CDR2 YYREEE (reference sequence). The CDR3 has 13 amino acids. This chain's CDR3 is CASSSRTGLEAFF. The CDR3 nucleotides are TGTGCCAGCAGCTCACGGACAGGGCTTGAAGCTTTCTTT.

The V call is TRBV27, the J call TRBJ2-3; D possibly corresponds to TRBD2 (5 bases). Trimming stripped 7 bases from V and 1 base from J, with 15 bases between. The length of the CDR3 is 15 residues. Germline assignment: CDR1 MNHEY and CDR2 SMNVEV (reference sequence). The CDR3 is CASKTLVRGTDTQYF. CDR3 coding DNA: TGTGCCAGCAAAACACTAGTTAGGGGCACAGATACGCAGTATTTT.

About this clone: Sequence at one end of the junction differs from germline and may be a read error. The V gene is TRBV4-3, the J gene TRBJ2-1, with D perhaps TRBD2 (6 bases). The CDR3 covers 14 residues. Germline V gene sequence: CDR1 LGHNA, CDR2 YSLEER. CDR3: CAGSRAGTYNEQFF. In DNA form, the CDR3 reads TGCGCCGGCAGCCGCGCGGGAACCTACAATGAGCAGTTCTTC.

This clone was seen a single time. V is TRBV19 and J is TRBJ2-7, with 13 bases aligning to TRBD2. Germline V gene data show CDR1 as LNHDA and CDR2 as SQIVND (reference sequence). The CDR3 length is 18 residues. V was pared by 6 bases and J by 0 bases, with 11 bases of the junction left unmatched. The CDR3 DNA follows: TGTGCCAGTAGCCGGGGACTAGCGGGATTCCAAAGCTCCTACGAGCAGTACTTC. Its protein product is CASSRGLAGFQSSYEQYF.

This clone was found a few times. DNA for the CDR3: TGCGCCAGCAGCCAAGCGTCAGGGTCGGAAGCTTTCTTT. Encoded protein: CASSQASGSEAFF. The V and J genes are TRBV4-3 and TRBJ1-1; D may be TRBD1 (5 bases). Looked up from germline, CDR1 is LGHNA and CDR2 is YSLEER. V was trimmed by 1 base and J by 8 bases, leaving 11 bases between them. The CDR3 consists of 13 residues.

The rearrangement links TRBV4-2 to TRBJ2-3, with a weak D call TRBD2 (6 bases). CDR1 is LGHNA and CDR2 is YNFKEQ in the germline V gene. V lost 8 bases, J lost 3 bases, and 21 bases lay in between. The CDR3 totals 16 residues. As DNA, the CDR3 is TGTGCCAGCCCCTCCGGGAGAGAGAGTGAGACAGATACGCAGTATTTT. It is translated as CASPSGRESETDTQYF.

This sequence joins TRBV4-3 and TRBJ1-2; 9 positions agree with TRBD1. The J call may be mistaken, given a closer DNA end match to TRBJ2-7. Germline lookup yields CDR1 LGHNA and CDR2 YSLEER. This CDR3 is 15 amino acids long. The CDR3 here is CASSQGQGGFYEQYF. The CDR3 DNA reads as TGCGCCAGCAGCCAAGGACAGGGGGGCTTCTACGAGCAGTACTTC.

The CDR3 region is CASRRLAGKFF. Here the CDR3 DNA reads TGCGCCAGCAGAAGACTAGCGGGAAAGTTCTTC. This rearrangement joins TRBV23-1 to TRBJ2-1, with TRBD2 identical over 11 bases. TRBV23-1 is marked as an open reading frame, function uncertain. V trimming: 6 bases; J trimming: 14 bases; junction bases outside the gene matches: 3. This CDR3 contains 11 residues.

The gene calls are TRBV28 and TRBJ2-3; TRBD2 matches 10 bases. V was pared by 7 bases and J by 6 bases, with 7 bases of the junction left unmatched. Germline V CDR1 and CDR2: MDHEN, SYDVKM. This CDR3 has 14 residues. The CDR3 DNA follows: TGTGCCAGCACCCTAGCGGGAGTCTCGGATACGCAGTATTTT. Its translation: CASTLAGVSDTQYF.